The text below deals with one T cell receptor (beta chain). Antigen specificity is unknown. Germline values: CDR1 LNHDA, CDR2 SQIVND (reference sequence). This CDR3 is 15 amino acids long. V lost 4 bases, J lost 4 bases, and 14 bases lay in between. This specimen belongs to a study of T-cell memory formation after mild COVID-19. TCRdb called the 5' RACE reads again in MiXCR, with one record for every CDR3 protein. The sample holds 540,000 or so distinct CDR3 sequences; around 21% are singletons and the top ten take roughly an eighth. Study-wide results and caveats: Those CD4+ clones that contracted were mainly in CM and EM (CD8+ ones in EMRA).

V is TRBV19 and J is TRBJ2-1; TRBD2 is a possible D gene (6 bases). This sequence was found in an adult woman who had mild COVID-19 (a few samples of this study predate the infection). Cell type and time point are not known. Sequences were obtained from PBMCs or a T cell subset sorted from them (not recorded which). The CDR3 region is CASSKWVAAYNEQFF. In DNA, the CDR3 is TGTGCCAGTAGTAAGTGGGTAGCGGCGTACAATGAGCAGTTCTTC.